The clone carrying this T cell receptor (beta chain) showed up just a few times. What it binds is unknown. Stated time point: late sampling 161 to 241 days after vaccination in a few convalescent patients. Treatment reported: approximately 10-day PBMC culture with coronavirus spike peptide pools or control peptides (ViraFEST assay). Sequence data for DNA of cultured CD4+ T cells were generated by the Oncomine TCR Beta short-read assay. TCRdb called the PCR reads again in MiXCR, with one record for every CDR3 protein. Here the sample spans fewer than 25,000 distinct CDR3 sequences, less than 35% being singletons. This sample was included in a study of vaccination and CD4 T cells after COVID-19. Turning to the study itself: A median of approximately 100 days (range 35 to 161) separated diagnosis from post-COVID sampling.

This sample comprised CD4+ T cells from blood, cultured in vitro, obtained about 7 months after SARS-CoV-2 vaccination. The origin of this receptor is a human donor who had recovered from COVID-19.

The CDR3 reads CSAPGLGLYNEQFF. CDR3 DNA sequence: TGCAGTGCTCCGGGACTAGGTCTATACAATGAGCAGTTCTTC. The chain uses TRBV20-1 and TRBJ2-1, with 8 bases matching TRBD2. The CDR3 spans 14 residues. Germline CDR1 reads DFQATT; CDR2 reads SNEGSKA (reference sequence). V lost 5 bases, J lost 4 bases, and 7 bases stayed unmatched.